This is a list of T cell receptor beta chains from one sample in a study of human T cells and chemical hapten exposure. TCRdb re-derived calls from the RACE reads in MiXCR, one entry per CDR3 protein. The sample shows about 380,000 distinct CDR3 sequences, approximately 4.4% of them seen only once. The sequences come from whole blood, collected in connection with sensitization to the hapten diphenylcyclopropenone (DPC). These receptors came from a woman between 50 and 59 years old with alopecia areata. Some clones in this sample may be carry-over from other donors' samples. The CDR3 runs from the conserved cysteine through the conserved F or W.

v_gene,j_gene,CDR3aa
TRBV3-1,TRBJ2-3,CASSQVLAGTTDTQYF
TRBV6-1,TRBJ1-2,CASSEGAGANYGYTF
TRBV6-1,TRBJ1-6,CASSESLQGWNSPLHF
TRBV7-8,TRBJ1-1,CASSGGRKGYTEAFF
TRBV28,TRBJ1-1,CASSTPDRGTAEAFF
TRBV9,TRBJ1-4,CASSVGVTNEKLFF
TRBV6-1,TRBJ2-7,CASRAAGKLSYEQYF
TRBV12-3/TRBV12-4,TRBJ1-1,CASIKGGGTEAFF
TRBV10-2,TRBJ1-4,CASRRAGTGTADNEKLFF
TRBV11-2,TRBJ2-7,CASSYRENEQYF
TRBV12-3/TRBV12-4,TRBJ1-3,CASSLRGRGPGNTIYF
TRBV9,TRBJ1-1,CASSPDLPDTEAFF
TRBV20-1,TRBJ1-5,CSARDGGNQPQHF
TRBV6-6,TRBJ2-1,CASIYTSGGAGEQFF
TRBV27,TRBJ1-2,CASSPAKGRNYGYTF
TRBV4-2,TRBJ2-1,CASRSTFGLANEQFF
TRBV19,TRBJ1-5,CASSIEVPPQHF
TRBV6-2/TRBV6-3,TRBJ1-2,CASSQQGRGVDGYTF
TRBV15,TRBJ2-4,CATTYGTESNIQYF
TRBV12-3/TRBV12-4,TRBJ1-5,CASSPTGVSNQPQHF
TRBV12-3/TRBV12-4,TRBJ1-4,CASSLWGHGGLANEKLFF
TRBV6-6,TRBJ1-1,CASRVQGTRNTEAFF
TRBV6-2/TRBV6-3,TRBJ2-1,CASRIRMRGGIYDNEQFF
TRBV6-2/TRBV6-3,TRBJ1-5,CASSSGAQPQHF
TRBV7-9,TRBJ2-5,CASSFAWGFQETQYF
TRBV15,TRBJ2-1,CATSRDRGESNEQFF
TRBV6-5,TRBJ2-1,CASSAAGGPNNEQFF
TRBV6-5,TRBJ2-1,CASSVSGNSYNEQFF
TRBV7-6,TRBJ2-1,CASSTRGANEQFF
TRBV4-1,TRBJ1-4,CASSRDAGQGAVNEKLFF
TRBV6-2/TRBV6-3,TRBJ2-1,CASSSTGEEANLSYNEQFF
TRBV7-9,TRBJ2-1,CASSTGLGEQFF
TRBV12-3/TRBV12-4,TRBJ2-5,CASSHGAAGETQYF
TRBV5-1,TRBJ1-1,CASSLARNTEAFF
TRBV12-3/TRBV12-4,TRBJ2-3,CASSFDGGTDTQYF
TRBV20-1,TRBJ2-4,CSARDRIAGQNIQYF
TRBV20-1,TRBJ2-5,CSFSGAQDEPQYF